Reported below is one T cell receptor (beta chain). Per the study methods: Researchers report that nucleated cell counts were estimated from reference gene primer amplification. Produced via immunoSEQ multiplex PCR; TCRdb's table is partial and in-frame only. Clone size and V and J calls were adopted from that table, with D and trimming inferred from the DNA. The sample shows about 150,000 clones, around three quarters of them seen only once. The entry originates in a study of blood T cell repertoires in COVID-19. Study as a whole: Researchers got acute and convalescent COVID-19 samples from the United States, Italy and Spain. T cells, B-cell-depleted T cells, or PBMCs provided the cDNA or gDNA that served as material.

The CDR3 loop spans 16 amino acids. Looked up from germline, CDR1 is SGHRS and CDR2 is YFSETQ. The trim removed 4 bases at V and 2 bases at J, leaving 6 bases unmatched. Sequencing input: peripheral blood. This chain connects TRBV5-1 to TRBJ1-4; 9 bases align to TRBD1. This receptor was identified in an older man with acute or convalescent COVID-19. The CDR3 nucleotides read TGCGCCAGCAGCCTTTACGGGACAGGGACTAATGAAAAACTGTTTTTT. Its protein product is CASSLYGTGTNEKLFF.